This TCR beta chain was found in a study of T cell responses to AZD1222 COVID-19 vaccine (dated by TCRdb to the early 2020s). At the level of the whole study: A total of approximately 240 trial participants underwent TCR sequencing, of whom about 210 received two doses of AZD1222 and around 25 received two doses of the MenACWY control vaccine. Enrollment into the trials was organized by age into subgroups of 18-55, 56-69 and 70-plus years, and those subgroups contained roughly 140, 27 and 60 TCR-sequenced participants, respectively.

Reading the label with the study, this specimen's time point is: about 28 days (+/-7) after the second vaccine dose. AZD1222 recipients with second doses at about 4 weeks or about 12 weeks were pooled, because spike-specific TCR depth and breadth did not differ between schedules. Samples from vaccinated people were obtained from the UK trials COV001 and COV002, which included a single-blind randomized controlled phase 2/3 trial of AZD1222 (ChAdOx1 nCoV-19) in healthy adults. Trial participant PBMC samples were collected at day 0 and day 28 after the second dose for TCRbeta chain sequencing. V is cut by 0 bases and J by 0 bases, and the space between the germline ends is 12 bases. Including cysteine and phenylalanine, the CDR3 has 17 amino acids. Only the CDR3 DNA is retained, 51 bases long and in frame from the first base. CDR1 and CDR2, per the germline V gene (reference sequence), are MNHEY and SMNVEV.

The CDR3 regions of human TCRbeta chains were analyzed by immunosequencing. Turning to the authors' computational methods: TCRs in the repertoires were compared against a reference library of SARS-CoV-2-specific TCRs that had been generated with the MIRA antigen-specificity platform. Breadth meant the fraction of unique TCRs that were SARS-CoV-2-associated, whereas depth meant the fraction of total T cells that were SARS-CoV-2-associated. Using the MIRA data, each spike-specific TCR was assigned both to the spike region to which the TCR was reactive and to a CD4 or CD8 class. Log10-transformed breadth and depth values were compared by one-way ANOVA with Sidak's multiple comparisons tests. Entries here come from immuneACCESS through TCRdb and include only in-frame sequences with V and J called. Some clones fail to appear in such tables; in the studies checked, an unresolved V gene covers under half of the shortfall, and the cause of the remainder is unknown. V and J calls and clone size come straight from that table; D and trimming were deduced from the DNA. Across this sample there are fewer than 110,000 clones, with 87% seen only once. The ten biggest clones cover roughly 10% of the sample.

A remark on this clone: Its antigen specificity is not known. No much larger clonotype is one base removed from it; base qualities were not supplied.

Paper-wide results and their limitations: Conclusions about previously exposed vaccinees are limited because only six or seven AZD1222 recipients were SARS-CoV-2 seropositive at baseline. The 56-69-year group was small, and its depth increase did not reach significance, likely because of low power. The whole spike protein was spanned by vaccine-associated CD4 TCRs, and dominant responses were seen in regions 160-218 and 743-854. Epitopes outside the regions mutated in the B.1.351 and B.1.1.7 variants were reportedly recognized by nearly half of the unique spike-specific TCRs. Most participants were white British and females outnumbered males, and the authors suggested that clonal diversity may have been underestimated. After two AZD1222 doses, both the breadth and the depth of spike-specific TCRs were significantly higher than at day 0 and than in MenACWY recipients. Because no day 14 peak-response samples were available, the repertoires could be characterized only after the peak T cell response.

The clonotype comes from an adult who received the AZD1222 COVID-19 vaccine. Specimen: peripheral blood, collected 28 days after the second AZD1222 dose. In this chain, TRBV27 is recombined with TRBJ2-1; no confident D gene assignment can be made. The DNA sequence reads TGTGCCAGCAGTTTATCGAACCTTGCCTACTCCTACAATGAGCAGTTCTTC. It codes for CASSLSNLAYSYNEQFF.